This TCR beta chain was captured by sequencing in a study of T cells in Graves' hyperthyroidism and ophthalmopathy (dated by TCRdb to the late 2010s). Some background on the complete study: To identify TCR V-J signatures that set the groups apart, the researchers used a discovery cohort of 100 patients, made up of roughly 40 with Graves' ophthalmopathy and 57 with stable Graves' hyperthyroidism. Prospective prediction of ophthalmopathy was tested in an independent validation cohort consisting of 18 hyperthyroidism patients and more than 15 patients who later progressed to ophthalmopathy. For training and testing, the 100 or so patients in the discovery cohort were randomly divided in a 7:3 ratio. In addition, the study compared T-cell repertoires in thyroid tissue and in blood from 6 or 7 Graves' hyperthyroidism patients. After blood sampling, hyperthyroidism patients were treated with methimazole at a starting dose of 30 mg daily, and ophthalmopathy patients were treated with high-dose intravenous methylprednisolone. The paper describes TCR Vbeta CDR3 sequencing of 120 to 150 peripheral blood samples, made up of fewer than 50 ophthalmopathy patients, around 78 hyperthyroidism patients and 17 progressor patients.

The TCR beta CDR3 regions were amplified from RNA transcripts. The first round of RT-PCR for the TCR CDR3 was performed with the HTBI primer set and the Qiagen OneStep RT-PCR kit. The libraries were constructed in a second round of multiplex PCR and then size-selected and purified. The libraries were sequenced on an Illumina HiSeq2000 using paired-end 100 bp reads. The authors' pipeline ran thus. SOAPnuke was used to process the raw data, removing reads that contained adapters or uncalled bases, had a mean Phred below 15, or lacked an exact match to the constant primer or identifier. COPE v1.2.5 was used to merge high-quality paired reads, and clonotypes were defined as unique nucleotide sequences. MiTCR v1.1 was used to align the clonotypes against IMGT TRBV, TRBD and TRBJ reference segments. The analysis was restricted to V-J combinations with a frequency above 0.0001, which together covered roughly 99% of the repertoires. The TCS score was defined as F50 (clonal expansion) divided by E x V (chaos), with BLOSUM62-based TCRdist calculated between CDR3 peptides within each V-J. Welch's t-statistics and random forest reduced around 520 V-J features to 10 to 15, which were used in a naive Bayes classifier (R e1071). The similarity between thyroid and blood repertoires was quantified using the Morisita-Horn index. Starting from the raw public reads, TCRdb applied fastp trimming at Q25, assembled clones with MiXCR and retained in-frame beta chains. When rows share a CDR3 protein, they turn into one entry using the most common DNA and genes. What appears here as the V and J calls and clone size reflects TCRdb's work, not the paper's. The sample table shows 500,000 to 600,000 distinct CDR3 sequences, and about 45% are seen once. Around 47% of the sample comes from the top ten.

Any patient with an uncontrolled infection, another autoimmune disease, pregnancy or lactation was excluded. Clinical symptoms, serum thyroxine and TRAb, thyroid ultrasound, and orbital computed tomography formed the basis for the diagnoses. Total RNA was extracted using Trizol reagent, and RNA quality was assessed on an Agilent 2100 Bioanalyzer. Note on this clonotype: Which antigen it targets is not known. Per-base qualities were not stored, and no clone one base away is much larger.

Results the study describes overall, beyond this receptor: Most expanded thyroid clonotypes (frequency above 0.001) were also found in blood, which suggests that blood repertoires may mirror thyroid immune responses. In validation, the model predicted progression to ophthalmopathy a median of about 6 months before onset, with about 67% sensitivity and about 75% specificity. Sample size was not statistically predetermined, and blinding of investigators to group allocation was not performed. Ophthalmopathy was separated from stable hyperthyroidism by a 13 V-J signature model, with approximately 86% sensitivity and about 84% specificity obtained in cross-validation and 80%/75% obtained in testing.

The junction carries 20 bases between V and J, which are trimmed by 6 bases and 2 bases respectively. Spanning cysteine to phenylalanine, the CDR3 consists of 15 amino acids. Left in the record is the CDR3 DNA by itself, 45 bases read in frame from the first base. From a lookup of the germline V gene, CDR1 and CDR2 are SQVTM and ANQGSEA. The receptor was isolated from an adult woman with Graves' disease, either hyperthyroidism or ophthalmopathy (not recorded which). Recombination linked TRBV29-1 to TRBJ2-7; the D assignment is uncertain and may be TRBD1 or TRBD2, with 7 bases supporting each. The sequenced material came from peripheral blood or thyroid tissue (not recorded which). Read as DNA, the sequence is TGCAGCGTATCATGGGGAGGGGGCAAGACCTACGAGCAGTACTTC. Its translation reads: CSVSWGGGKTYEQYF.